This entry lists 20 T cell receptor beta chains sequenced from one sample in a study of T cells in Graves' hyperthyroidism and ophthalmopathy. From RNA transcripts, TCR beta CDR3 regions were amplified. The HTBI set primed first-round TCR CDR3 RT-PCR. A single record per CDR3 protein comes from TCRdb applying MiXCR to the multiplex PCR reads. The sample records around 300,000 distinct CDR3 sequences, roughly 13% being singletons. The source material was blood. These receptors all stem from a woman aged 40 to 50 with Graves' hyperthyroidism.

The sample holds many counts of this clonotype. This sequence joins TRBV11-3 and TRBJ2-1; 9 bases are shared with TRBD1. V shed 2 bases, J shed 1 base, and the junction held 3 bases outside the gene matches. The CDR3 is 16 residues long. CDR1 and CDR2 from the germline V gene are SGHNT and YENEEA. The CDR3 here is CASSLIGTGSYNEQFF. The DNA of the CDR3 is TGTGCCAGCAGCTTAATCGGGACAGGGTCCTACAATGAGCAGTTCTTC.

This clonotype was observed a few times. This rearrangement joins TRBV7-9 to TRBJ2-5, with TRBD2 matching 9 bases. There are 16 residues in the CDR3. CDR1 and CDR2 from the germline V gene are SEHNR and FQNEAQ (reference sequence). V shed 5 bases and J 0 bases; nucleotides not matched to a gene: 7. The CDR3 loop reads CASSLGASGNQETQYF. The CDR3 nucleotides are TGTGCCAGCAGCCTGGGGGCTAGCGGGAACCAAGAGACCCAGTACTTC.

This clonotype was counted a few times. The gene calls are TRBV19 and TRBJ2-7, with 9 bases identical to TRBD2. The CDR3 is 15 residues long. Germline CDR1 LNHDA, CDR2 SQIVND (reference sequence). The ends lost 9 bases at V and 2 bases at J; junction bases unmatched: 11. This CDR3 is CARKNSGSQPYEQYF. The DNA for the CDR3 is TGTGCCAGGAAGAATAGCGGGAGTCAGCCCTACGAGCAGTACTTC. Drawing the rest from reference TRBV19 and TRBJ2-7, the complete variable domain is DGGITQSPKYLFRKEGQNVTLSCEQNLNHDAMYWYRQDPGQGLRLIYYSQIVNDFQKGDIAEGYSVSREKKESFPLTVTSAQKNPTAFYLCARKNSGSQPYEQYFGPGTRLTVT.

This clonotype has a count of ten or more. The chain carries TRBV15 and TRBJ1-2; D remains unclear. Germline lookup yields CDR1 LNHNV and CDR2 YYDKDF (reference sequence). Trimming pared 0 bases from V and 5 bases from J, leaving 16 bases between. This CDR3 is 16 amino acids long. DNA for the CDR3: TGTGCCACCAGCAGAGATCCCGGCAGGCCCCAATATGGCTACACCTTC. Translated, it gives CATSRDPGRPQYGYTF.

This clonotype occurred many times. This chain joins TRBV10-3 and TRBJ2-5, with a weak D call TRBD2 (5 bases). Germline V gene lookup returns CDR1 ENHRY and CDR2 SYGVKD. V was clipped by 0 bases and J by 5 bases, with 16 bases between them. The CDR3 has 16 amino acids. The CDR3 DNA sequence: TGTGCCATCAGTGAGTCTGAGGGAAGAGGGCCGGAGACCCAGTACTTC. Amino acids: CAISESEGRGPETQYF.

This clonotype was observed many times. The CDR3 here is CASSVDGGNQPQHF. The CDR3 DNA follows: TGTGCCAGCAGCGTAGACGGGGGCAATCAGCCCCAGCATTTT. The V gene is TRBV9, the J gene TRBJ1-5, with D unclear. Germline CDR1 and CDR2: SGDLS and YYNGEE. V shed 0 bases and J shed 2 bases, with 6 bases lying between them. The CDR3 is 14 amino acids.

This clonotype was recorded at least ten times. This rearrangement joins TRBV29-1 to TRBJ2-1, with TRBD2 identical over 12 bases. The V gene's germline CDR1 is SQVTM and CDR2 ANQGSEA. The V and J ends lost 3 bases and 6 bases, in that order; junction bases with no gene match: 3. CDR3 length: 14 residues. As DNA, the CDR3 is TGCAGCGTTGATAGACTAGCGGGAGTCAATGAGCAGTTCTTC. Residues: CSVDRLAGVNEQFF.

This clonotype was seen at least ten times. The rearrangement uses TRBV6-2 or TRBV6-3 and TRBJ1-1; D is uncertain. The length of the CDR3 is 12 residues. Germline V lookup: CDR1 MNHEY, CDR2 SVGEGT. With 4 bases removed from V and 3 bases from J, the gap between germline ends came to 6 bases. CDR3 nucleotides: TGTGCCAGCAGTTCATCCCACACTGAAGCTTTCTTT. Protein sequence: CASSSSHTEAFF.

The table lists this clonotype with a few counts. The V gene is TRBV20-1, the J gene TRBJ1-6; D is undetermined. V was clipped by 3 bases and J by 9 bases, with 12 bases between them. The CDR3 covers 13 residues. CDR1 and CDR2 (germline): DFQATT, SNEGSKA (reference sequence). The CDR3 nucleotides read TGCAGTGCTAGCGACGTTGCTCGTTCACCCCTCCACTTT. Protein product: CSASDVARSPLHF.

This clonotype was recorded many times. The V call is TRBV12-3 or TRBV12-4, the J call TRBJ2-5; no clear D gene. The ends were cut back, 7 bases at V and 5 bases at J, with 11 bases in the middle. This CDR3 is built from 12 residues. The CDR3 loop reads CASKEGLETQYF. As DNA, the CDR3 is TGTGCCAGCAAAGAAGGGCTGGAGACCCAGTACTTC.

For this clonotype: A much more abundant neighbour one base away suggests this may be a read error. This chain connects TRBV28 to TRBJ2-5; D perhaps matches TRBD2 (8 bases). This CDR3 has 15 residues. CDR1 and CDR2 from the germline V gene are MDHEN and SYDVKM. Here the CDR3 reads CVSSFPTGGGETQYF. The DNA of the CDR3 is TGTGTCAGCAGTTTCCCTACGGGAGGGGGCGAGACCCAGTACTTC. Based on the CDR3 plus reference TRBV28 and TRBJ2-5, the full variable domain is DVKVTQSSRYLVKRTGEKVFLECVQDMDHENMFWYRQDPGLGLRLIYFSYDVKMKEKGDIPEGYSVSREKKERFSLILESASTNQTSMYLCVSSFPTGGGETQYFGPGTRLLVL.

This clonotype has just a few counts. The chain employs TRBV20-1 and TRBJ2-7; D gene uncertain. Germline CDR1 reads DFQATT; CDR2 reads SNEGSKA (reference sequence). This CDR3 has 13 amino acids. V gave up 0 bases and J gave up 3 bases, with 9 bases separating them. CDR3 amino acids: CSARDLDGYEQYF. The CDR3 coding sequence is TGCAGTGCTAGAGATCTAGACGGCTACGAGCAGTACTTC.

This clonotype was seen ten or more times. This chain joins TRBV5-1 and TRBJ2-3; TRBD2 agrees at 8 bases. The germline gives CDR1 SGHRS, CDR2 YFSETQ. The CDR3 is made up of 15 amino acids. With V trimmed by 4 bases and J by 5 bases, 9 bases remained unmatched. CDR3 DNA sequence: TGCGCCAGCAGCCCACGACCTGCGGGGGGAGATACGCAGTATTTT. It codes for CASSPRPAGGDTQYF.

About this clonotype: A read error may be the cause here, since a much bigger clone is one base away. The CDR3, as DNA: TGTGCCAGCAGTGAATGGGGAGGGTCGGCTAATGAAAAACCGTTTTTT. Amino acid sequence: CASSEWGGSANEKPFF. V usage is TRBV2 and J usage is TRBJ1-4; D gene uncertain. Germline assignment: CDR1 SNHLY and CDR2 FYNNEI. CDR3 length: 16 amino acids.

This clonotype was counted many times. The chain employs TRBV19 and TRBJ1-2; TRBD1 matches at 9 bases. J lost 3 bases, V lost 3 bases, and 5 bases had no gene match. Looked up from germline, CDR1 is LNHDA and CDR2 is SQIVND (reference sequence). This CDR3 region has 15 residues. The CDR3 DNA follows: TGTGCCAGTAGTATCGGACAGGGGCGAGACTATGGCTACACCTTC. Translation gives CASSIGQGRDYGYTF. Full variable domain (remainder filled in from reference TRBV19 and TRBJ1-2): DGGITQSPKYLFRKEGQNVTLSCEQNLNHDAMYWYRQDPGQGLRLIYYSQIVNDFQKGDIAEGYSVSREKKESFPLTVTSAQKNPTAFYLCASSIGQGRDYGYTFGSGTRLTVV.

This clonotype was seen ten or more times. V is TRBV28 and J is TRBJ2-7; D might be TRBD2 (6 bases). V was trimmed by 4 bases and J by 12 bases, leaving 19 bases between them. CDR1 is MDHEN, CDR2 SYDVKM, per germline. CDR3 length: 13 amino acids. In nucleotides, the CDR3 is TGTGCCAGCAGTTCACAACAGCGGGTGAGGCGGTACTTC. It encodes CASSSQQRVRRYF.

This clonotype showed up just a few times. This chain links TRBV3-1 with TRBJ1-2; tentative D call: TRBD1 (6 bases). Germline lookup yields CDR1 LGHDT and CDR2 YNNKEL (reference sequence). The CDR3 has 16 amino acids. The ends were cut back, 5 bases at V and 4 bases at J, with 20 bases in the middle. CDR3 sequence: CASSDTGQTGSYGYTF. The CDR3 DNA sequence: TGTGCCAGCAGCGATACCGGCCAGACAGGATCCTATGGCTACACCTTC.

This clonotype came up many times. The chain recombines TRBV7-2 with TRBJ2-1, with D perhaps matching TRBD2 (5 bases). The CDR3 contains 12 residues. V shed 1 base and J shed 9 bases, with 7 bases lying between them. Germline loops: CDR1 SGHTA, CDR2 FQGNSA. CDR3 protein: CASSLGGSEQFF. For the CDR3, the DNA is TGTGCCAGCAGCTTAGGCGGGTCTGAGCAGTTCTTC.

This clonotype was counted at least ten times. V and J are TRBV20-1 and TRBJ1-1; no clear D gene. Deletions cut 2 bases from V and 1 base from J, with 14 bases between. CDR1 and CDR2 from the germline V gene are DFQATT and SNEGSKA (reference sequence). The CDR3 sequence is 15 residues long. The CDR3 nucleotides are TGCAGTGCTAGACTACCGGACGGTTGGAACACTGAAGCTTTCTTT. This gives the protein CSARLPDGWNTEAFF.

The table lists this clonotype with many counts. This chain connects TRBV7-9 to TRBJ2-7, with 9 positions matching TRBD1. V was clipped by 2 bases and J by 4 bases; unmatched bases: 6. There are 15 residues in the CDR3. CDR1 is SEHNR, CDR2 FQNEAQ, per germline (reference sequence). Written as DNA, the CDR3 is TGTGCCAGCAGCTTATTGGGGACAGGGATTTACGAGCAGTACTTC. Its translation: CASSLLGTGIYEQYF.